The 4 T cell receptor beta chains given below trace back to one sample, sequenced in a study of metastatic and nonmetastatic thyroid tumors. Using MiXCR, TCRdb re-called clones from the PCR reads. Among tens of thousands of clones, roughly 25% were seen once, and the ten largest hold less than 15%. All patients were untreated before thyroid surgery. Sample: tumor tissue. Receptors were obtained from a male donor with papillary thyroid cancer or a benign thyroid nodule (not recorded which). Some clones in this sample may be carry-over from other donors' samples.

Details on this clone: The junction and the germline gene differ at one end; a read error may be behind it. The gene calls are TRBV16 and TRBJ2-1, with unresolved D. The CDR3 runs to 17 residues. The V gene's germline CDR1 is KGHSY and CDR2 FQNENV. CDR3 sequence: CASSQSPGSQAVNDQFF. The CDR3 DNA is TGTGCCAGCAGTCAATCCCCGGGCAGCCAAGCCGTCAATGATCAGTTCTTC.

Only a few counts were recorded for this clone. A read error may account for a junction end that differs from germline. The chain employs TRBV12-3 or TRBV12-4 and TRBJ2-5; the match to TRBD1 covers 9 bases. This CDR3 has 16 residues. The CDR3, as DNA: TGTGCCAGCATTTTAGCTGCTGGGACAGGGAGCGAGACCCAGTACTTC. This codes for CASILAAGTGSETQYF.

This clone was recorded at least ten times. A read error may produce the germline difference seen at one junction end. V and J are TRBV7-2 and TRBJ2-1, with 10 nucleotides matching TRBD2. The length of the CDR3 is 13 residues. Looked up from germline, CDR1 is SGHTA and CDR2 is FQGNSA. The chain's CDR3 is CASSLASGREQFF. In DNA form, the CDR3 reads TGTGCCAGCAGCCTAGCTAGCGGGAGAGAGCAGTTCTTC.

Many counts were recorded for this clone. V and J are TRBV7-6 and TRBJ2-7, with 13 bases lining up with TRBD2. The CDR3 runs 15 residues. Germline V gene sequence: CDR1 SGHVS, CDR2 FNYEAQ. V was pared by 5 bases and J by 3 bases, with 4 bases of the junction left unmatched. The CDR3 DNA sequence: TGTGCCAGCAGCCCACGGACTAGCGGGAGCTACGAGCAGTACTTC. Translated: CASSPRTSGSYEQYF. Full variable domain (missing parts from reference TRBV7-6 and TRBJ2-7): GAGVSQSPRYKVTKRGQDVALRCDPISGHVSLYWYRQALGQGPEFLTYFNYEAQQDKSGLPNDRFSAERPEGSISTLTIQRTEQRDSAMYRCASSPRTSGSYEQYFGPGTRLTVT.